This passage covers 2 T cell receptor beta chains from one sample sequenced in a study of blood T cell repertoires in COVID-19. Repertoires were generated with immunoSEQ multiplex PCR, while TCRdb's copy carries only in-frame clones and drops some. The profile shows fewer than 250,000 clones, 85% to 90% of them singletons. The sample taken for sequencing was PBMCs or T cells enriched from blood (not recorded which). The receptors were sampled from a man under 40 who had been exposed to COVID-19.

The chain employs TRBV7-9 and TRBJ1-4, with TRBD1 as a possible D gene (5 bases). The CDR3 has 15 amino acids. Deletions cut 5 bases from V and 4 bases from J, with 14 bases between. Germline loops: CDR1 SEHNR, CDR2 FQNEAQ (reference sequence). The CDR3 DNA sequence: TGTGCCAGCAGCGAAACAGGAGACTTTAATGAAAAACTGTTTTTT. It translates to CASSETGDFNEKLFF.

The V call is TRBV2, the J call TRBJ2-2; D gene unclear. CDR1 and CDR2 from the germline V gene are SNHLY and FYNNEI. V lost 5 bases and J lost 4, with 11 bases in between. The CDR3 covers 14 residues. The CDR3 region has the DNA TGTGCCAGCAGTCCCCAGGAAAGCACCGGGGAGCTGTTTTTT. It yields the protein CASSPQESTGELFF. Complete variable domain (other parts from reference TRBV2 and TRBJ2-2): EPEVTQTPSHQVTQMGQEVILRCVPISNHLYFYWYRQILGQKVEFLVSFYNNEISEKSEIFDDQFSVERPDGSNFTLKIRSTKLEDSAMYFCASSPQESTGELFFGEGSRLTVL.